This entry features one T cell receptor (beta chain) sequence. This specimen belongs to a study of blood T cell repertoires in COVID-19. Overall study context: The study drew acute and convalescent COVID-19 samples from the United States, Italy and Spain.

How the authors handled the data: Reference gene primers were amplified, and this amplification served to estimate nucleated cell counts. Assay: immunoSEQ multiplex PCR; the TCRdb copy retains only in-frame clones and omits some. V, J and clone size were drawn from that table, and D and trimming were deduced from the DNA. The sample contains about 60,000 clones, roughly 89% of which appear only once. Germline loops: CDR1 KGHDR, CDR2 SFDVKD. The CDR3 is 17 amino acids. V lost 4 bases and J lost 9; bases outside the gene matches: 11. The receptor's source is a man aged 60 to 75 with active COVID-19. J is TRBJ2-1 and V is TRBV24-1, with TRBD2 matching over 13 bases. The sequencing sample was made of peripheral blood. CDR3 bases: TGTGCCACCAGTGACGTACTAGCGGGGGGGCGGACGGGTGAGCAGTTCTTC. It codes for CATSDVLAGGRTGEQFF.